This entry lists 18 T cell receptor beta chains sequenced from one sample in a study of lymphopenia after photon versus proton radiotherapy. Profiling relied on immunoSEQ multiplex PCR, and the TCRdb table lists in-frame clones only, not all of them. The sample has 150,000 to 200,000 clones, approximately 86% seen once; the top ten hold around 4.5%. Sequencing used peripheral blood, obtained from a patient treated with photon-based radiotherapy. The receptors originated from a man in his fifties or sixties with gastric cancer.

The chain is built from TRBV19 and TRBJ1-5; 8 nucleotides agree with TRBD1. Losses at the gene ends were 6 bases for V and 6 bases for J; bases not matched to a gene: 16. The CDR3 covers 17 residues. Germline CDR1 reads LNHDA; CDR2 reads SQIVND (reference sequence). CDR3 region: CASSLSFRGRLTQPQHF. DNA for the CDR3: TGTGCCAGTAGCTTATCATTCAGGGGGCGGCTAACTCAGCCCCAGCATTTT.

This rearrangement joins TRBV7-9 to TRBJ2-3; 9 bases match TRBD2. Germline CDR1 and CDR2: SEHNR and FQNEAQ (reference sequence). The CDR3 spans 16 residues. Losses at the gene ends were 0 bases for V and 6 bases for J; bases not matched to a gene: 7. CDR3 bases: TGTGCCAGCAGCTTAGCGGGTAGCGGGAGCGGTGATACGCAGTATTTT. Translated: CASSLAGSGSGDTQYF.

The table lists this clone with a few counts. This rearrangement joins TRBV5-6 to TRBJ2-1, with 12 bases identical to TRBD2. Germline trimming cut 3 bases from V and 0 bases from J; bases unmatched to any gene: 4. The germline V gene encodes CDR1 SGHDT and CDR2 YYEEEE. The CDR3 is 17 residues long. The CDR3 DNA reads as TGTGCCAGCAGCTGGCTAGCGGGAGGGTTCTCCTACAATGAGCAGTTCTTC. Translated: CASSWLAGGFSYNEQFF.

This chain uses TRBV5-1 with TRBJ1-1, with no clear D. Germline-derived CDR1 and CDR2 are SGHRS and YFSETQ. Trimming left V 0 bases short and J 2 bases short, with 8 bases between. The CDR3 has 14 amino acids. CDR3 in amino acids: CASSLAEFNTEAFF. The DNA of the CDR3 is TGCGCCAGCAGCTTGGCTGAATTCAACACTGAAGCTTTCTTT.

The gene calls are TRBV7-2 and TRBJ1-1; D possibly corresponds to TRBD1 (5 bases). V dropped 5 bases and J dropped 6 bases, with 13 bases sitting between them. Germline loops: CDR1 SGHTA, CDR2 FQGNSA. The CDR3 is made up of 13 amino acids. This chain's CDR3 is CASSPQGTSEAFF. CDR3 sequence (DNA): TGTGCCAGCAGCCCCCAAGGGACTTCTGAAGCTTTCTTT.

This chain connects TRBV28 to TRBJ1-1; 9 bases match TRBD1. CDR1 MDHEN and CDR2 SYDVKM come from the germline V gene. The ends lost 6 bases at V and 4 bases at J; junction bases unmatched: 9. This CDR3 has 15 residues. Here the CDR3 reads CASRGTGRYGTEAFF. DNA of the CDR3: TGTGCCAGCAGGGGGACAGGGCGGTACGGCACTGAAGCTTTCTTT. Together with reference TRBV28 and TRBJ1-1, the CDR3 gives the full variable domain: DVKVTQSSRYLVKRTGEKVFLECVQDMDHENMFWYRQDPGLGLRLIYFSYDVKMKEKGDIPEGYSVSREKKERFSLILESASTNQTSMYLCASRGTGRYGTEAFFGQGTRLTVV.

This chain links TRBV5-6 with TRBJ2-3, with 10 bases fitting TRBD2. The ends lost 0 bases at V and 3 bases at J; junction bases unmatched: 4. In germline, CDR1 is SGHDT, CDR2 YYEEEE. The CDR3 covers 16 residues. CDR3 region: CASSLGASGSTDTQYF. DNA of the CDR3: TGTGCCAGCAGCTTGGGGGCTAGCGGGAGTACAGATACGCAGTATTTT.

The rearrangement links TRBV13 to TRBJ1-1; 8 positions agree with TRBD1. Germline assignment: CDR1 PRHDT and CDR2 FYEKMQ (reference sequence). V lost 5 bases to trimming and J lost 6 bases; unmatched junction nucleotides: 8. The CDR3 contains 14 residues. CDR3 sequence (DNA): TGTGCCAGCAGCAAAAGACAGGGGATCGCTGAAGCTTTCTTT. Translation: CASSKRQGIAEAFF.

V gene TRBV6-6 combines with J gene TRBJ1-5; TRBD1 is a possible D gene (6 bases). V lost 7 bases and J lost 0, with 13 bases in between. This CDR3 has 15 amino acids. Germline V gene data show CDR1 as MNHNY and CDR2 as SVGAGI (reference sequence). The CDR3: CASTKDRYSNQPQHF. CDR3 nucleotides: TGTGCCAGCACCAAGGACAGATATAGCAATCAGCCCCAGCATTTT.

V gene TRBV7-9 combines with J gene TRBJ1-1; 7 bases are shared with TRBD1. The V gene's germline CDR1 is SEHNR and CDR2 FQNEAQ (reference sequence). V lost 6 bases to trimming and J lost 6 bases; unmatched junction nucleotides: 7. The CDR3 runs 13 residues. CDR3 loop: CASSPRGEAEAFF. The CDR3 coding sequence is TGTGCCAGCAGTCCCAGGGGGGAGGCTGAAGCTTTCTTT.

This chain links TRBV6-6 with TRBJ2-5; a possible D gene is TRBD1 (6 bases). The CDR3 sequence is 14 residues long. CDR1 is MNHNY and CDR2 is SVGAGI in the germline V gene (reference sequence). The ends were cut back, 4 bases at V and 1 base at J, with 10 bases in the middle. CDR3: CASSWTAVQETQYF. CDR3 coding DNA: TGTGCCAGCAGTTGGACAGCGGTCCAAGAGACCCAGTACTTC.

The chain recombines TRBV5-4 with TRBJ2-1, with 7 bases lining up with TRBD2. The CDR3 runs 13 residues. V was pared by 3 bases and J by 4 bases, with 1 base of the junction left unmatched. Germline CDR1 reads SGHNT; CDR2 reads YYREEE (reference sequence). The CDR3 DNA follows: TGTGCCAGCAGCTGGGGACTATACAATGAGCAGTTCTTC. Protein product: CASSWGLYNEQFF.

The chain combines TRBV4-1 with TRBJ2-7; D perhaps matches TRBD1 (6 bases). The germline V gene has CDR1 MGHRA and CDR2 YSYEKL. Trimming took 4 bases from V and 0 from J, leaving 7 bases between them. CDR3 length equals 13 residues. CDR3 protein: CASSRQDSYEQYF. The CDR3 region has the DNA TGCGCCAGCAGCCGACAGGACTCCTACGAGCAGTACTTC.

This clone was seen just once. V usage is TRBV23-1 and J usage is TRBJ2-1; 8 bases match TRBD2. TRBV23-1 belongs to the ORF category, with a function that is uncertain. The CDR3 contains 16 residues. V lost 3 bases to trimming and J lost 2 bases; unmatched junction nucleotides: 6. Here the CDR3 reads CASSQPREGPYNEQFF. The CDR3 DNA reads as TGCGCCAGCAGTCAGCCCCGGGAGGGCCCCTACAATGAGCAGTTCTTC.

The CDR3 is CASSLKTSGEFWETQYF. The CDR3 nucleotides are TGTGCCAGCAGCTTGAAGACTAGCGGGGAGTTTTGGGAGACCCAGTACTTC. This rearrangement joins TRBV5-4 to TRBJ2-5; 11 nucleotides agree with TRBD2. This CDR3 spans 17 amino acids. Germline V gene lookup returns CDR1 SGHNT and CDR2 YYREEE (reference sequence). V lost 1 base and J lost 5; bases outside the gene matches: 10.

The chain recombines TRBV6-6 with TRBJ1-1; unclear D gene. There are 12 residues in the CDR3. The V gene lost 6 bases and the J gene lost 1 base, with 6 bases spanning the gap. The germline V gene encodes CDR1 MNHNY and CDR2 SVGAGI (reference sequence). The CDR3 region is CASRKGNTEAFF. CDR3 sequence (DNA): TGTGCCAGCAGAAAAGGGAACACTGAAGCTTTCTTT.

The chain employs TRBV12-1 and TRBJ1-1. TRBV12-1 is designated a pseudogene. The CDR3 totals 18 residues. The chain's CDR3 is CASSPVGHMIRMNTEAFF. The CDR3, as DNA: TGTGCCAGCAGCCCCGTAGGGCACATGATCAGGATGAACACTGAAGCTTTCTTT.

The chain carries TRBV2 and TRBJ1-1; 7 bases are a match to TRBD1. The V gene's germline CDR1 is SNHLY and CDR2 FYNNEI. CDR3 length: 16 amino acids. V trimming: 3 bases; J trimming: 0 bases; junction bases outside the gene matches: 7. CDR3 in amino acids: CASSDVETGLNTEAFF. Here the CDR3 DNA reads TGTGCCAGCAGTGATGTCGAGACAGGGCTGAACACTGAAGCTTTCTTT.